This TCR beta chain was retrieved from a study of T cell responses to AZD1222 COVID-19 vaccine. About the study: Both about-4-week and about-12-week second-dose recipients were combined. Overall study findings and caveats: Spike was spanned by vaccine-associated CD4 TCRs, which were dominant at 160-218 and 743-854. Clonal diversity may have been underestimated in mostly white British donors. The peak T cell response came first, and repertoires were sampled only after it.

The data were produced by immunoSEQ multiplex PCR, yet TCRdb's version contains in-frame clones alone and is incomplete. Among under 200,000 clones, approximately 91% were seen once, and the ten largest hold more than 5.5%. As to this clone: The target antigen is unknown.

The CDR3 loop spans 14 amino acids. Germline CDR1 and CDR2: GTSNPN and SVGIG (reference sequence). V was cut by 3 bases and J by 1 base, with 13 bases left in between. Here the sequenced sample was peripheral blood, taken on day 0 of AZD1222 vaccination. J is TRBJ2-7 and V is TRBV30; D is possibly TRBD1 (6 bases). This receptor was taken from an adult in good health. CDR3: CAWRRDRKSYEQYF. CDR3 bases: TGTGCCTGGAGGCGAGACAGGAAGTCCTACGAGCAGTACTTC.